This T cell receptor (beta chain) came from a study of blood T cell repertoires in COVID-19. Study as a whole: The origin of the acute and convalescent COVID-19 samples was the United States, Italy and Spain. From T cells, B-cell-depleted T cells, or PBMCs came the material, which was cDNA or gDNA.

In the authors' workflow: The authors estimated nucleated cell counts from reference gene primer amplification. Repertoires were generated with immunoSEQ multiplex PCR, while TCRdb's copy carries only in-frame clones and drops some. V and J calls and clone size are as listed in that table; D and trimming were resolved from the DNA. The profile covers roughly 200,000 clones, with approximately 83% appearing a single time and about 7% taken by the ten largest. Enrolment of Seattle patients took place during active infection, and they were followed longitudinally. Deletions cut 0 bases from V and 10 bases from J, with 7 bases between. The germline gives CDR1 LNHDA, CDR2 SQIVND (reference sequence). This CDR3 is 13 amino acids long.

The gene calls are TRBV19 and TRBJ1-6, with D hard to call. Source material: peripheral blood. The receptor's source is a middle-aged woman with COVID-19, enrolled during active disease. The CDR3: CASSIDRGSPLHF. The CDR3 nucleotides read TGTGCCAGTAGTATAGATCGAGGGTCACCCCTCCACTTT.